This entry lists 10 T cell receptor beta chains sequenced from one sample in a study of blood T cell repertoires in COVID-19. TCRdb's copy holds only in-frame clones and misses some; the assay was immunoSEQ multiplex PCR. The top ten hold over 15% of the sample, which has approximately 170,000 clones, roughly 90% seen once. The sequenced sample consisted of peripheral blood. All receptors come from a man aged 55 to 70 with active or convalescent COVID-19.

The CDR3 protein is CASSFRQEHQPQHF. The CDR3 bases are TGTGCCAGCAGTTTTCGACAGGAACATCAGCCCCAGCATTTT. This rearrangement joins TRBV6-5 to TRBJ1-5; maybe TRBD1 (6 bases). The CDR3 contains 14 residues. The germline CDR1 and CDR2 sequences are MNHEY and SVGAGI. V was shortened by 4 bases and J by 5 bases, with 12 bases between the two germline ends.

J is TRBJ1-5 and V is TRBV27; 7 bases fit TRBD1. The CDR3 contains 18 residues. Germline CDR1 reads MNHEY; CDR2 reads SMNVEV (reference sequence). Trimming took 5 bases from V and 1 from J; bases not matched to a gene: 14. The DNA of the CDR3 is TGTGCCAGCAGTCCGACCCCGACAGGGATTGGCAGCAATCAGCCCCAGCATTTT. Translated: CASSPTPTGIGSNQPQHF.

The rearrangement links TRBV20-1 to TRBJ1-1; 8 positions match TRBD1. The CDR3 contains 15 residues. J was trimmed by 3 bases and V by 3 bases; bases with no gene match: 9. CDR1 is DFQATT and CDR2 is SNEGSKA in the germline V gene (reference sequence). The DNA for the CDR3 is TGCAGTGCTAGTCTACCCAGGGGGCGGGACACTGAAGCTTTCTTT. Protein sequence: CSASLPRGRDTEAFF.

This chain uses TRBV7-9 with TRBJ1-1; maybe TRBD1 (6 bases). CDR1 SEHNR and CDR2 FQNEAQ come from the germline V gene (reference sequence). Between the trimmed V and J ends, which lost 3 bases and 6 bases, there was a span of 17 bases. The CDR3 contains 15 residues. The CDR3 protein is CASSFTGLTSSEAFF. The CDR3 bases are TGTGCCAGCAGCTTTACAGGGTTGACGAGCTCTGAAGCTTTCTTT.

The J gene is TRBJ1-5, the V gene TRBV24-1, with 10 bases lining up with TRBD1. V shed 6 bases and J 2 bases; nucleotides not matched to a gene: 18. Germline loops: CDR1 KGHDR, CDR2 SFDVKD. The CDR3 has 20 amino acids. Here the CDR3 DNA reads TGTGCCACCAGTCCCCGAAAAAGACAGGGGGCTCGATATGGCAATCAGCCCCAGCATTTT. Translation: CATSPRKRQGARYGNQPQHF.

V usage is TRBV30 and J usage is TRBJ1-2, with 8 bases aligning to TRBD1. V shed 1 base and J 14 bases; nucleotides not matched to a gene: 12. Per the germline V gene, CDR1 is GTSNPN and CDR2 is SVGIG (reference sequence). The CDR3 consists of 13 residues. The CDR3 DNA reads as TGTGCCTGGAGTGCACAATCGACAGGGGCCGATACCTTC. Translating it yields CAWSAQSTGADTF.

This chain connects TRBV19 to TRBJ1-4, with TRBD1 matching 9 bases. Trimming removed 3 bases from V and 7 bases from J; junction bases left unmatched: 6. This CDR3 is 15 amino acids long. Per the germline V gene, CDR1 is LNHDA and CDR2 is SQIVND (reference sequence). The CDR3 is CASSILGQGGEKLFF. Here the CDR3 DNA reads TGTGCCAGTAGTATTTTGGGACAGGGAGGTGAAAAACTGTTTTTT.

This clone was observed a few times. The CDR3 DNA follows: TGTGCCAGCAGCTTGGGTCAGGGGTCCTACAATGAGCAGTTCTTC. Translation: CASSLGQGSYNEQFF. The rearrangement uses TRBV5-8 and TRBJ2-1; D is possibly TRBD1 (6 bases). CDR1 is SGHTS and CDR2 is YDEGEE in the germline V gene. The CDR3 loop spans 15 amino acids. Trimming pared 0 bases from V and 1 base from J, leaving 8 bases between. Together with reference TRBV5-8 and TRBJ2-1, the CDR3 gives the full variable domain: EAGVTQSPTHLIKTRGQQATLRCSPISGHTSVYWYQQALGLGLQFLLWYDEGEERNRGNFPPRFSGRQFPNYSSELNVNALELEDSALYLCASSLGQGSYNEQFFGPGTRLTVL.

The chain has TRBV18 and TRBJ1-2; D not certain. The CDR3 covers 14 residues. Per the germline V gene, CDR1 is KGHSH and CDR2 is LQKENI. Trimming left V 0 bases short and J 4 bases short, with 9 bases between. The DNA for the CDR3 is TGTGCCAGCTCACCACCGACGGGGAGCTATGGCTACACCTTC. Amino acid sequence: CASSPPTGSYGYTF. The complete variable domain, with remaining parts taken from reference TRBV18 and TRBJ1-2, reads NAGVMQNPRHLVRRRGQEARLRCSPMKGHSHVYWYRQLPEEGLKFMVYLQKENIIDESGMPKERFSAEFPKEGPSILRIQQVVRGDSAAYFCASSPPTGSYGYTFGSGTRLTVV.

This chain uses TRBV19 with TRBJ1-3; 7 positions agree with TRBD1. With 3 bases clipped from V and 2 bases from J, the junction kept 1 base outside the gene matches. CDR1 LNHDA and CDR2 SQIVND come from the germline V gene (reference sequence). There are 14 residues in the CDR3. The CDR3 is CASSIGTAGNTIYF. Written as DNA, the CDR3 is TGTGCCAGTAGTATTGGGACAGCTGGAAACACCATATATTTT.